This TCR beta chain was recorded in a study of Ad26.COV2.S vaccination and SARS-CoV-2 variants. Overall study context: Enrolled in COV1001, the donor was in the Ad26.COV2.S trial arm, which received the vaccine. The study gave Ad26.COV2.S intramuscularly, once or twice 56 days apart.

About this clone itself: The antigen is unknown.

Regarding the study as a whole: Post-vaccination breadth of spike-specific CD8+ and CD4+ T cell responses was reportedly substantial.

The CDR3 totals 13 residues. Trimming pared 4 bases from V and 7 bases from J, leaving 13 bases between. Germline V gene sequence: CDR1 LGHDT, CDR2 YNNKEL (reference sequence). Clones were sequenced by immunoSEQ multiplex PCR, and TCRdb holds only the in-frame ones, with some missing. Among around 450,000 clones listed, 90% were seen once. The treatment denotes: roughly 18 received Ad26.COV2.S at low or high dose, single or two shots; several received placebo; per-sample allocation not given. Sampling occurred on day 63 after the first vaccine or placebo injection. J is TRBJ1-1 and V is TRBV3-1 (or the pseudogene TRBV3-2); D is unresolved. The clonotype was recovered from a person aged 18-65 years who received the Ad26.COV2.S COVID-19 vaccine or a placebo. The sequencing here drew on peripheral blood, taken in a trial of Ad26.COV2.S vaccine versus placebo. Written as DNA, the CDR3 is TGTGCCAGCAGCCGTACCGACGGTAATGAAGCTTTCTTT. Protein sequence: CASSRTDGNEAFF.